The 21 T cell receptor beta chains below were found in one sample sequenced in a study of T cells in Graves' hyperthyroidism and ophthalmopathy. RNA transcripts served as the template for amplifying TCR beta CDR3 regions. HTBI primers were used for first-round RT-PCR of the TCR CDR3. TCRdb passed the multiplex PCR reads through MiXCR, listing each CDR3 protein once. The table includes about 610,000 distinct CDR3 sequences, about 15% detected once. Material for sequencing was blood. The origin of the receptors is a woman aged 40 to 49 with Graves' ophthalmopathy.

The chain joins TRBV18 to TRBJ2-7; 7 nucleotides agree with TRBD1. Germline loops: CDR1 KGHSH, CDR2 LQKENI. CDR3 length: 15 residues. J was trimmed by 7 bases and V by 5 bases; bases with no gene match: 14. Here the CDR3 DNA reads TGTGCCAGCTCAACCCACAGGGGAGCCCCAGGAGAGCAGTACTTC. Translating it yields CASSTHRGAPGEQYF. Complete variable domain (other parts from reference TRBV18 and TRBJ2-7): NAGVMQNPRHLVRRRGQEARLRCSPMKGHSHVYWYRQLPEEGLKFMVYLQKENIIDESGMPKERFSAEFPKEGPSILRIQQVVRGDSAAYFCASSTHRGAPGEQYFGPGTRLTVT.

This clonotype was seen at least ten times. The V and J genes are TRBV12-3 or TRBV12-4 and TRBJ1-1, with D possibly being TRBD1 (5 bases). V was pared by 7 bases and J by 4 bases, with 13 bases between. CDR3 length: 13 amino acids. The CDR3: CASTFQGGTEAFF. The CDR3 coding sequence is TGTGCCAGCACCTTCCAGGGAGGCACTGAAGCTTTCTTT.

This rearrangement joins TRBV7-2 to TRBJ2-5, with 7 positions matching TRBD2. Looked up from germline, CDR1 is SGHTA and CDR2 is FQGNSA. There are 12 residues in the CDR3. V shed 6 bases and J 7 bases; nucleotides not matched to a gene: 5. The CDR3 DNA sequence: TGTGCCAGCAGAGGACTAGACCGGACCCAGTACTTC. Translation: CASRGLDRTQYF.

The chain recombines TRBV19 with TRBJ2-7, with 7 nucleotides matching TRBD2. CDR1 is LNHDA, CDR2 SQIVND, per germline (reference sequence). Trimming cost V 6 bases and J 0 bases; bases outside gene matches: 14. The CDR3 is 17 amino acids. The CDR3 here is CASSPGRAAGSSYEQYF. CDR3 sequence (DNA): TGTGCCAGTAGCCCGGGGCGCGCAGCGGGATCCTCCTACGAGCAGTACTTC.

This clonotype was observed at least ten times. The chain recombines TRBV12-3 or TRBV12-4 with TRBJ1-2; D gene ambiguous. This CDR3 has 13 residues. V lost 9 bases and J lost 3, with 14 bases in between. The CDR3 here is CASERDGDYGYTF. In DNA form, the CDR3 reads TGTGCCAGTGAAAGAGACGGGGACTATGGCTACACCTTC.

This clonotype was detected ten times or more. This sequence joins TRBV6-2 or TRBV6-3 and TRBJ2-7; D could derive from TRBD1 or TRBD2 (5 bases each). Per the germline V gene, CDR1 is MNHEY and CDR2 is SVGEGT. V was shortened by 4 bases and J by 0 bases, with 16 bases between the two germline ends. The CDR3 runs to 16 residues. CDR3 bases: TGTGCCAGCAGTTCGTCAACGGGACGGATCTCCTACGAGCAGTACTTC. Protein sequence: CASSSSTGRISYEQYF.

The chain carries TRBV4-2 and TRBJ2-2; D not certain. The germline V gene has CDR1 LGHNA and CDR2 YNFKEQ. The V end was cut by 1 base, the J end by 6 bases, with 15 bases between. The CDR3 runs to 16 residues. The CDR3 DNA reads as TGTGCCAGCAGCCAAGTTGGGTCAGATATCCCCGGGGAGCTGTTTTTT. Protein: CASSQVGSDIPGELFF.

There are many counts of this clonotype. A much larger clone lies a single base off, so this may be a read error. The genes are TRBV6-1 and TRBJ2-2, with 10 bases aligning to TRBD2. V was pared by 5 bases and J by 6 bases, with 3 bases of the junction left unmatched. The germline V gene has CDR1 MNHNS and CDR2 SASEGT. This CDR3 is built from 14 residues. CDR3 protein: CASSLAGDAGELFF. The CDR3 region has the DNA TGTGCCAGCAGTCTAGCGGGGGACGCCGGGGAGCTGTTTTTT.

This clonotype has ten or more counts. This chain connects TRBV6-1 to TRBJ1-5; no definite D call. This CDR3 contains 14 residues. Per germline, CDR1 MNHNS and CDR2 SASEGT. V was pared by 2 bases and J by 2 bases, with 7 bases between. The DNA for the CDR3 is TGTGCCAGCAGTGAATCCGGTGGCAATCAGCCCCAGCATTTT. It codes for CASSESGGNQPQHF.

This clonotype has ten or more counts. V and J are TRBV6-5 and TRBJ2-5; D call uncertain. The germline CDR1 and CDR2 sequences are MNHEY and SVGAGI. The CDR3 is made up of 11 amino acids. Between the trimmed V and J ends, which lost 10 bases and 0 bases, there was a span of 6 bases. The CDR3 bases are TGTGCCAACCCGTACCAAGAGACCCAGTACTTC. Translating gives CANPYQETQYF.

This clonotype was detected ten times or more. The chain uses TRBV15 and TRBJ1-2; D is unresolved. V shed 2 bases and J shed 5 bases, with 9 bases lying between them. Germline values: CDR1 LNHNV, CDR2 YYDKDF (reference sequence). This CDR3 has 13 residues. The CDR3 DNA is TGTGCCACCAGCAGACCGAAAGATTATGGCTACACCTTC. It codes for CATSRPKDYGYTF. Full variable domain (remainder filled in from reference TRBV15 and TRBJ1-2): DAMVIQNPRYQVTQFGKPVTLSCSQTLNHNVMYWYQQKSSQAPKLLFHYYDKDFNNEADTPDNFQSRRPNTSFCFLDIRSPGLGDTAMYLCATSRPKDYGYTFGSGTRLTVV.

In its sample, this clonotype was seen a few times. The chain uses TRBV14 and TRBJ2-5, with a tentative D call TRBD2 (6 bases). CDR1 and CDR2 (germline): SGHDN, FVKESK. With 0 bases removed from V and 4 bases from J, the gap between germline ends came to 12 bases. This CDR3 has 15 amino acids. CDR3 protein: CASSQDAGRGETQYF. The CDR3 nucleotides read TGTGCCAGCAGCCAAGATGCGGGAAGGGGAGAGACCCAGTACTTC.

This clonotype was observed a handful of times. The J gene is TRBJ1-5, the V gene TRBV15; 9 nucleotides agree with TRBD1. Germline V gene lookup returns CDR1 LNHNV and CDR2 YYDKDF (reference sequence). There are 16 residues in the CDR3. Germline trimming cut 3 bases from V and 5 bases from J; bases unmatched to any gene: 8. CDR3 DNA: TGTGCCACCAGCAGTACGGGACAGGGTGTTTATCAGCCCCAGCATTTT. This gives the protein CATSSTGQGVYQPQHF.

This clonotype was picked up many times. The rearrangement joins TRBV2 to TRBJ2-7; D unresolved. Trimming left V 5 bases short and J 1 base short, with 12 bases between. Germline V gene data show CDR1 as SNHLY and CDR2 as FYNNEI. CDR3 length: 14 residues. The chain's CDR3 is CASSPRLSSYEQYF. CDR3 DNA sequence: TGTGCCAGCAGTCCTAGGCTTTCTTCCTACGAGCAGTACTTC. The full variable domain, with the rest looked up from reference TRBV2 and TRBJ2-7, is EPEVTQTPSHQVTQMGQEVILRCVPISNHLYFYWYRQILGQKVEFLVSFYNNEISEKSEIFDDQFSVERPDGSNFTLKIRSTKLEDSAMYFCASSPRLSSYEQYFGPGTRLTVT.

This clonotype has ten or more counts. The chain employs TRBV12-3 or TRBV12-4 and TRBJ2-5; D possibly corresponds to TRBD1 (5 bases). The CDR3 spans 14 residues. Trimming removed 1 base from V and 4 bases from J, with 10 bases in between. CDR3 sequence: CASSLGRRAETQYF. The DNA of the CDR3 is TGTGCCAGCAGTTTAGGTCGCAGGGCAGAGACCCAGTACTTC.

CDR3 DNA sequence: TGCGCCAGCAGCCAAGACCTCGGGGTAACTTTCAACGAGCAGTACTTC. Translated: CASSQDLGVTFNEQYF. The V and J genes are TRBV4-3 and TRBJ2-7, with D perhaps TRBD2 (5 bases). The CDR3 is 16 residues long. Germline V gives CDR1 LGHNA, CDR2 YSLEER. V lost 0 bases, J lost 5 bases, and 17 bases lay in between.

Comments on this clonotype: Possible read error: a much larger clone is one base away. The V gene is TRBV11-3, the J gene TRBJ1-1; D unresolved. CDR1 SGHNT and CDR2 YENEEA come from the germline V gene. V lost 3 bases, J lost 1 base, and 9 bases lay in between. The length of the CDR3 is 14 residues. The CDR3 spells CASSFWATNTEAFF. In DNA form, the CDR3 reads TGTGCCAGCAGCTTTTGGGCTACGAACACTGAAGCTTTCTTT.

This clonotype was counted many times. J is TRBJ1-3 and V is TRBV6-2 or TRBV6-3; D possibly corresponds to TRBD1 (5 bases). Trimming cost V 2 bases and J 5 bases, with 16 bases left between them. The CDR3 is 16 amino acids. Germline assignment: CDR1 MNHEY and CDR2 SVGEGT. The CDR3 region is CASSYDPIRDRNTIYF. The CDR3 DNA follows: TGTGCCAGCAGTTACGATCCGATCCGGGACCGAAACACCATATATTTT.

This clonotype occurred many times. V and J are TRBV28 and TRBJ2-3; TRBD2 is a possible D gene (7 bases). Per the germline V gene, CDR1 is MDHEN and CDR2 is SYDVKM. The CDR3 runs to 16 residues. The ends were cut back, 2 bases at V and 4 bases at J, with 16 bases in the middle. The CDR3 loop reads CASSLGGAPRPDTQYF. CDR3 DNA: TGTGCCAGCAGTTTAGGGGGGGCCCCCCGCCCAGATACGCAGTATTTT.

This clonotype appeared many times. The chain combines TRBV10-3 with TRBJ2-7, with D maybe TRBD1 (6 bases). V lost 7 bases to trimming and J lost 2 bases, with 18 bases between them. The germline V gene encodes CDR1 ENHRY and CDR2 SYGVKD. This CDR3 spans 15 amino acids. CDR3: CAITSGHTKPYEQYF. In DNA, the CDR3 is TGTGCCATCACTTCGGGACACACAAAACCCTACGAGCAGTACTTC.

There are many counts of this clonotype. For the CDR3, the DNA is TGTGCCAGCAGCTTAGACGGTAGCGGGGGATACCCCATTCAGTACTTC. Its protein is CASSLDGSGGYPIQYF. The rearrangement links TRBV11-2 to TRBJ2-4; 9 nucleotides agree with TRBD2. V gave up 0 bases and J gave up 9 bases; unmatched junction bases: 9. CDR3 length: 16 residues. CDR1 and CDR2 (germline): SGHAT, FQNNGV.